These T cell receptor beta chains were read from a single sample in a study of blood T cell repertoires in COVID-19. The repertoire was sequenced with immunoSEQ multiplex PCR; TCRdb's copy has only in-frame clones and lacks some. Found here are about 69,000 clones, 90% of them singletons; the top ten hold 5% to 5.5%. The sequenced sample consisted of peripheral blood. Every receptor here comes from a woman aged 18 to 35 with acute or convalescent COVID-19. CDR3s include the opening cysteine and the closing phenylalanine or tryptophan. D genes are given only for firm matches. Size tells how often a clone was seen (once, few, many) or the class of an expanded clone, and some rows leave it out.

V	J	D	length	size	DNA	CDR3
TRBV6-1	TRBJ2-2	TRBD2	17	NA	TGTGCCAGCACTGACGGTGGGGGGACTATACTCACCGGGGAGCTGTTTTTT	CASTDGGGTILTGELFF
TRBV20-1	TRBJ2-1	TRBD2	20	NA	TGCAGTGCTAGTATCTTAGGGGGGGAGAATAGCGGGGTATTCTACAATGAGCAGTTCTTC	CSASILGGENSGVFYNEQFF
TRBV2	TRBJ2-3	TRBD2	15	NA	TGTGCCAGCAGTGAACTAGCGGGAATCACAGATACGCAGTATTTT	CASSELAGITDTQYF
TRBV10-2	TRBJ1-2	TRBD1	15	NA	TGCGCCAGCAGTATGGGACAGGGGGCAGGCTATGGCTACACCTTC	CASSMGQGAGYGYTF
TRBV12-3/TRBV12-4	TRBJ1-1	NA	11	NA	TGTGCCAGCATGGGGGGGACTGAAGCTTTCTTT	CASMGGTEAFF
TRBV30	TRBJ2-3	NA	14	NA	TGTGCCTGGAGTGTAACAGGGACCGCAGATACGCAGTATTTT	CAWSVTGTADTQYF
TRBV27	TRBJ1-2	TRBD1	15	NA	TGTGCCAGCACTCCGAGGGGGGACAGGAACTATGGCTACACCTTC	CASTPRGDRNYGYTF
TRBV27	TRBJ2-1	NA	16	NA	TGTGCCAGCAGTGGAGCTAGCGTGGGGGGGCCCAATGAGCAGTTCTTC	CASSGASVGGPNEQFF
TRBV5-8	TRBJ1-2	TRBD1	16	NA	TGTGCCAGCAGCTTGCGTCTTTTCGGGACAGGGTCGGGCTACACCTTC	CASSLRLFGTGSGYTF
TRBV27	TRBJ2-7	TRBD2	22	NA	TGTGCCAGCAGTTTAAGGCGGTTGGTAGCGGGGGGTCTAAGACCTTATTCCTACGAGCAGTACTTC	CASSLRRLVAGGLRPYSYEQYF
TRBV3-1/TRBV3-2	TRBJ2-1	TRBD2	17	once	TGTGCCAGCAGCCATGACAGACTAGCGGGGGGGTACAATGAGCAGTTCTTC	CASSHDRLAGGYNEQFF
TRBV7-6	TRBJ2-5	TRBD2	14	NA	TGTGCCAGCAGCTCGAGGACTAGCGTAGCGACCCAGTACTTC	CASSSRTSVATQYF
TRBV5-5	TRBJ1-2	TRBD1	14	NA	TGTGCCAGCAGCCCGTGGGGTGACAGGGGGACCAGCACCTTC	CASSPWGDRGTSTF
TRBV6-2/TRBV6-3	TRBJ2-1	TRBD2	16	NA	TGTGCCAGCAGTTACTCCCGCCTAGCGGGAATCGATGAGCAGTTCTTC	CASSYSRLAGIDEQFF
TRBV6-5	TRBJ1-5	NA	13	NA	TGTGCCAGCAGGGACTTAGTTTGGCAGCCCCAGCATTTT	CASRDLVWQPQHF
TRBV7-2	TRBJ2-7	TRBD2	14	NA	TGTGCCAGCAGACCTAGCGGGGGGGCAGGGAGACAGTACTTC	CASRPSGGAGRQYF
TRBV4-1	TRBJ2-4	TRBD2	16	NA	TGCGCCAGCAGCCAAGATCCGGGGGGATCCAAAAACATTCAGTACTTC	CASSQDPGGSKNIQYF
TRBV19	TRBJ1-4	TRBD1	16	NA	TGTGCCTCTGTAAGACAGGGTGGATCTGCCGATGAAAAACTGTTTTTT	CASVRQGGSADEKLFF
TRBV5-1	TRBJ2-5	NA	14	NA	TGCGCCAGCAGCTTGGGAGGGGGAGCGCAGACCCAGTACTTC	CASSLGGGAQTQYF
TRBV30	TRBJ1-1	TRBD1	14	NA	TGTGCCTGGAGTGGAGGGGGCTCGGGCACTGAAGCTTTCTTT	CAWSGGGSGTEAFF
TRBV5-8	TRBJ2-5	NA	13	NA	TGTGCCAGCAGCTTGGAAGGGGAAGAGACCCAGTACTTC	CASSLEGEETQYF
TRBV19	TRBJ2-1	TRBD1	14	NA	TGTGCCAGTATCGGGACAGGGGCTCGAGGTGAGCAGTTCTTC	CASIGTGARGEQFF